This TCR delta chain was profiled in a study of Vδ1+ human thymocytes. Notes on the study in general: Donors shared many TRG clonotypes but few TRD clonotypes. Despite high sort purity, roughly a fifth of thymic T cell receptor delta sequences were Vdelta2. Highly polyclonal TRG and TRD repertoires with Gaussian CDR3 length distributions appeared in thymus. Bulk data may be misread because of unexpected Vdelta2 sequences.

RNA was extracted from the cells and then reverse transcribed. CDR3 amplicons came from multiplex PCR with pooled V-gene forward and constant-region reverse primers. TCRdb called clones anew from the multiplex PCR reads with CATT. The sample consists of 24,000 or so delta-chain clones, 29% of them appearing once. This clone turned up a few times. Its antigen is currently unknown. The V and J ends lost 3 bases and 0 bases, in that order; junction bases with no gene match: 27. The CDR3 has 23 amino acids. Germline V gives CDR1 TSWWSYY, CDR2 QGS. The clonotype was recovered from a boy under two years old who had congenital heart surgery. The sample consisted of Vdelta1+ gamma-delta thymocytes from the thymus. Subset: FACS-sorted CD3+ TCRalphabeta- TCRVdelta1+ TCRVdelta2- thymocytes. The V call is TRDV1, the J call TRDJ1; the match to TRDD3 covers 8 bases. CDR3: CALGDLELRKPSRGDKDTDKLIF. CDR3 in DNA: TGTGCTCTTGGGGACCTCGAACTTCGCAAACCTTCAAGGGGGGATAAAGACACCGATAAACTCATCTTT.